A selection of T cell receptor beta chains follows, all from one sample in a study of spatial heterogeneity in lung cancer. One entry per CDR3 protein, called by TCRdb with MiXCR from the 5' RACE reads. The table has roughly 48,000 distinct CDR3 sequences, approximately 5% seen once. The sequencing used PBMCs, collected at surgery. The receptors come from a male donor with early-stage non-small cell lung cancer. Both conserved end residues are part of each CDR3. The D gene is left open where the match is weak. The size field is filled for only some rows; it gives once, few, many or a size class.

clone_size j_call d_call v_call cdr3_aa
many TRBJ1-2 . TRBV20-1 CSARGALGYTF
many TRBJ1-5 . TRBV4-1 CASSLTWRADGPQHF
many TRBJ2-2 . TRBV29-1 CSVETPTLSGELFF
. TRBJ1-1 TRBD1 TRBV18 CASSQRGTGGNEAFF
many TRBJ2-5 . TRBV7-2 CASSSNRGPYGTQYF
many TRBJ1-2 . TRBV20-1 CSARDGSRAGNYGYTF
many TRBJ2-2 . TRBV9 CASSVEVLNTGELFF
many TRBJ2-3 TRBD1 TRBV29-1 CSVNTGTGRTDTQYF
many TRBJ2-1 . TRBV15 CATSREGLYNEQFF
many TRBJ2-7 . TRBV7-9 CASSPPTSYEQYF
many TRBJ1-4 . TRBV20-1 CSARRPEFEEKLFF